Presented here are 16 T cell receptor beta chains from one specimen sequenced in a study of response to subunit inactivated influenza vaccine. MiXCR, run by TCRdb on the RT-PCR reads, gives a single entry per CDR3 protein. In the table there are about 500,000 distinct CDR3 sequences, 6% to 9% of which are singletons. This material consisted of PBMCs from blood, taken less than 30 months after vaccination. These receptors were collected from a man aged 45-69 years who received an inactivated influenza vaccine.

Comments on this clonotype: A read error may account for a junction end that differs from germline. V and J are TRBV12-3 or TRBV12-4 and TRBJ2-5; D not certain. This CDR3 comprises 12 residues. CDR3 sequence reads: CASSTSQETQHF. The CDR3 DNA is TGTGCCAGCAGTACGAGCCAAGAGACCCAGCACTTC.

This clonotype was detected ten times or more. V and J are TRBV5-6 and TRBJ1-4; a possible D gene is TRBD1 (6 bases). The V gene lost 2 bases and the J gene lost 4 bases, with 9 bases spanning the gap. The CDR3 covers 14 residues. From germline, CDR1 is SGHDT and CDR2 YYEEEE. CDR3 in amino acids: CASSLQGNNEKLFF. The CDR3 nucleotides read TGTGCCAGCAGCTTACAGGGAAATAATGAAAAACTGTTTTTT.

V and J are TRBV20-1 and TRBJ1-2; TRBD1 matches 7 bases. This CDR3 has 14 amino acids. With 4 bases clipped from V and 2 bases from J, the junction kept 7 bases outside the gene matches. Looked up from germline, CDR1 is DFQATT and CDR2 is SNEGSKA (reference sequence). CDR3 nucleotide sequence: TGCAGTGCTATTAAGGGACAGACCAACTATGGCTACACCTTC. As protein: CSAIKGQTNYGYTF.

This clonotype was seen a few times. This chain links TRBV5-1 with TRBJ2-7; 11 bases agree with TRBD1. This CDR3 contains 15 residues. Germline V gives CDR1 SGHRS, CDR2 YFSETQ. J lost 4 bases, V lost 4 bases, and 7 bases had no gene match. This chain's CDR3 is CASSPSGTGGYEQYF. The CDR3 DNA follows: TGCGCCAGCAGCCCATCCGGGACAGGGGGTTACGAGCAGTACTTC.

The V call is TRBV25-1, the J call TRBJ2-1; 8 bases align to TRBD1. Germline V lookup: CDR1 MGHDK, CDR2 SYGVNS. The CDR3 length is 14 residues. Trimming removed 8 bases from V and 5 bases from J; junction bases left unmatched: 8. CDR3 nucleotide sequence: TGTGCCAGCGGGGACAGGCCTAGACACAATGAGCAGTTCTTC. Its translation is CASGDRPRHNEQFF.

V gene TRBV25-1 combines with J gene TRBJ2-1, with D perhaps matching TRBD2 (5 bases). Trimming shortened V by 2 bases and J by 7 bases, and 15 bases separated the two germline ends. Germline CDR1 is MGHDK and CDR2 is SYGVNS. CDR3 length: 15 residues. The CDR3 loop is CASSELGEGWNEQFF. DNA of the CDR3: TGTGCCAGCAGTGAACTGGGAGAAGGATGGAATGAGCAGTTCTTC.

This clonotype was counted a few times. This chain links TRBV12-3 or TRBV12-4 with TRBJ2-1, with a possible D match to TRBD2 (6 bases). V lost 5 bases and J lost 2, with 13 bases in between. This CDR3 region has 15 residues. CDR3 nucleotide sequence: TGTGCCAGCAGTCTAAGCGGGCCAACCTACAATGAGCAGTTCTTC. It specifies CASSLSGPTYNEQFF.

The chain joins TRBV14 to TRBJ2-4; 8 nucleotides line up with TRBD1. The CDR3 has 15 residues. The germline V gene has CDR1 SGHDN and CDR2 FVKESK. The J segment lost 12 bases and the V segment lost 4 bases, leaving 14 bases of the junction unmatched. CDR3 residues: CASSLAGTGASNQYF. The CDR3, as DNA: TGTGCCAGCAGCCTCGCCGGGACAGGAGCGTCCAATCAGTACTTC.

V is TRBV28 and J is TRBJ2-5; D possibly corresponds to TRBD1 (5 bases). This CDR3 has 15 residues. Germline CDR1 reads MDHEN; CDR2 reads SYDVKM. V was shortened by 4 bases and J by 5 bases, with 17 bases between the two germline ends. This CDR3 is CASSSLVPDTETQYF. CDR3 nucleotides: TGTGCCAGCAGTTCCCTGGTGCCGGACACGGAGACCCAGTACTTC.

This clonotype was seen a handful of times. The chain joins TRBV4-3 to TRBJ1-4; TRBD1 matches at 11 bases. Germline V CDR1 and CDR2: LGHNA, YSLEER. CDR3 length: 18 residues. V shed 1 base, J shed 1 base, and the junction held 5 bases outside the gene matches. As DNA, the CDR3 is TGCGCCAGCAGCCAAGTGTGGGACAGGGGGAGAACTAATGAAAAACTGTTTTTT. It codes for CASSQVWDRGRTNEKLFF.

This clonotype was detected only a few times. The CDR3 is CASSQGTALNTGELFF. The CDR3 coding sequence is TGTGCCAGCAGTCAGGGGACAGCGTTGAACACCGGGGAGCTGTTTTTT. The chain is built from TRBV6-1 and TRBJ2-2, with 7 bases fitting TRBD1. The CDR3 has 16 residues. CDR1 MNHNS and CDR2 SASEGT come from the germline V gene. The trim removed 5 bases at V and 1 base at J, leaving 7 bases unmatched.

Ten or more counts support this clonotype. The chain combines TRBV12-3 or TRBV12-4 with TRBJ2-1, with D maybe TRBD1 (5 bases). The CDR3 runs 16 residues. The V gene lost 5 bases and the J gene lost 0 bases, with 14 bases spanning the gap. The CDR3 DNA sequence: TGTGCCAGCAGTCTAGGGCGGACATCCTCCTACAATGAGCAGTTCTTC. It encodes CASSLGRTSSYNEQFF.

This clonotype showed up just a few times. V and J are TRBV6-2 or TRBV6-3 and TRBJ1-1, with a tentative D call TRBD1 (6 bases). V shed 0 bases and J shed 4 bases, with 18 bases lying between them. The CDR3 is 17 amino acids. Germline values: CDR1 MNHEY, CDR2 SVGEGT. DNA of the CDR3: TGTGCCAGCAGTTACTCGCTCAGGGGAAGGTGGAGCACTGAAGCTTTCTTT. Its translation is CASSYSLRGRWSTEAFF.

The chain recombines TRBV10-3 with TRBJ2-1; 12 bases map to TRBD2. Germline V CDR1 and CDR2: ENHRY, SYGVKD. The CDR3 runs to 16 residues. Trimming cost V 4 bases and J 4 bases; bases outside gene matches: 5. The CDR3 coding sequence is TGTGCCATCAGTGGAATGACTAGCGGGAGTTACAATGAGCAGTTCTTC. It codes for CAISGMTSGSYNEQFF.

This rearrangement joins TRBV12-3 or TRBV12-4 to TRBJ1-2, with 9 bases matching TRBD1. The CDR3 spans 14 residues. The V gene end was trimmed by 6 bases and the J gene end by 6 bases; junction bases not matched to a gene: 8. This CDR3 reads CASSIGQGNDGYTF. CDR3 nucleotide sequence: TGTGCCAGCAGCATCGGACAGGGGAACGATGGCTACACCTTC.

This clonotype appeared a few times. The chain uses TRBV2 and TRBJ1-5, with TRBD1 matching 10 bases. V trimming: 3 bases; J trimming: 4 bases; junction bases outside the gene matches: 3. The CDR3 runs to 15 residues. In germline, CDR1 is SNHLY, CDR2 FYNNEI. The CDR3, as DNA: TGTGCCAGCAGTGATCGGACAGGGGGTAATCAGCCCCAGCATTTT. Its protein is CASSDRTGGNQPQHF.